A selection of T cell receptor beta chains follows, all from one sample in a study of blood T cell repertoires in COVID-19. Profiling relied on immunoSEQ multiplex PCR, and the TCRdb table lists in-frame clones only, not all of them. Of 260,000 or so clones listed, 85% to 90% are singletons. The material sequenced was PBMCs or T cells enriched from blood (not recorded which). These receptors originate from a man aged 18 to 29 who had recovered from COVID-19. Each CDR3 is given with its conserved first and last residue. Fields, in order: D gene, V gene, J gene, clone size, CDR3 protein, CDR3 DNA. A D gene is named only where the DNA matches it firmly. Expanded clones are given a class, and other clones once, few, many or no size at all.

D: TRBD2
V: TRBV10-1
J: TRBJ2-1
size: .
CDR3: CASSEGAGGQWDEQFF
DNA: TGCGCCAGCAGTGAGGGAGCGGGGGGGCAGTGGGATGAGCAGTTCTTC

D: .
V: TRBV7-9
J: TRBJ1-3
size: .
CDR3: CASSLKGNSGNTIYF
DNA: TGTGCCAGCAGCTTAAAGGGGAACTCCGGAAACACCATATATTTT

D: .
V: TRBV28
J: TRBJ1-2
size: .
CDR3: CASSEHRAVGYTF
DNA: TGTGCCAGCAGCGAACACAGGGCCGTCGGCTACACCTTC

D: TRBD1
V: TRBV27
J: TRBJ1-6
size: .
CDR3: CASRKQGASNSPLHF
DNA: TGTGCCAGCAGAAAACAGGGGGCTTCTAATTCACCCCTCCACTTT

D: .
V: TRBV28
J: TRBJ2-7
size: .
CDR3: CASSLKRREQYF
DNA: TGTGCCAGCAGTTTAAAGCGTAGGGAGCAGTACTTC

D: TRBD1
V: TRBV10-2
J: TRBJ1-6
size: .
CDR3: CASSDWTGSNSPLHF
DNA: TGCGCCAGCAGCGATTGGACAGGGAGTAATTCACCCCTCCACTTT

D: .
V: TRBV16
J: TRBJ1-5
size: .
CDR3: CASSQEYSNQPQHF
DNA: TGTGCCAGCAGCCAGGAGTATAGCAATCAGCCCCAGCATTTT

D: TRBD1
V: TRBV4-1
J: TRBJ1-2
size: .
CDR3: CASSQHNRGNYGYTF
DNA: TGCGCCAGCAGCCAGCACAACAGGGGGAACTATGGCTACACCTTC

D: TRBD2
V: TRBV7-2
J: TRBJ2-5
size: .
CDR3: CASSLRLAEETQYF
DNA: TGTGCCAGCAGCCTTCGACTAGCGGAAGAGACCCAGTACTTC

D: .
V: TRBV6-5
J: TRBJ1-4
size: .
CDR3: CASTRGTTNEKLFF
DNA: TGTGCCAGTACCCGGGGAACGACTAATGAAAAACTGTTTTTT

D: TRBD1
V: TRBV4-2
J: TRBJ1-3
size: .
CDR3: CASSRSSGTEAGNTIYF
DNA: TGTGCCAGCAGCCGGTCCAGTGGGACAGAAGCTGGAAACACCATATATTTT

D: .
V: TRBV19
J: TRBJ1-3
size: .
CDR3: CASSYDRTGNTIYF
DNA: TGTGCCAGTAGTTATGACAGGACTGGAAACACCATATATTTT

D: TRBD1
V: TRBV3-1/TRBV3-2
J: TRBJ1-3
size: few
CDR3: CASSQADREYTIYF
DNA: TGTGCCAGCAGCCAGGCGGACAGGGAATACACCATATATTTT

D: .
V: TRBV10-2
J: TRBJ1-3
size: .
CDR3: CASSERGTIYF
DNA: TGCGCCAGCAGTGAGAGGGGCACCATATATTTT

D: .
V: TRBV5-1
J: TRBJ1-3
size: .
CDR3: CASSQAWSSGNTIYF
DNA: TGCGCCAGCAGCCAAGCCTGGTCGTCGGGAAACACCATATATTTT

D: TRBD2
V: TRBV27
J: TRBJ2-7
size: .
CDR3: CASSPTLAGTGEQYF
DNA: TGTGCCAGCAGTCCAACACTAGCGGGAACGGGCGAGCAGTACTTC

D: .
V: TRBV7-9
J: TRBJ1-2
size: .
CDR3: CASSAGFLDTDGYTF
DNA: TGTGCCAGCAGCGCAGGTTTCCTGGACACCGATGGCTACACCTTC

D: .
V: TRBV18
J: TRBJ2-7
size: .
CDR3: CASHGAEAYEQYF
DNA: TGTGCCAGTCATGGTGCGGAAGCCTACGAGCAGTACTTC

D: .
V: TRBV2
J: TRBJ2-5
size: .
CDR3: CASSDRRGRLRRETQYF
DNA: TGTGCCAGCAGTGATCGGAGGGGGCGCTTACGTCGGGAGACCCAGTACTTC

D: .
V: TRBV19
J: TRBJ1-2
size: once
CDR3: CATYNNRYYGYTF
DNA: TGTGCCACTTACAACAACCGTTACTATGGCTACACCTTC

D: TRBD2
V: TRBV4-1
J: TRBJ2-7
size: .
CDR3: CASSLPAAGGLEQYF
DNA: TGCGCCAGCAGCCTCCCTGCCGCGGGAGGTCTCGAGCAGTACTTC